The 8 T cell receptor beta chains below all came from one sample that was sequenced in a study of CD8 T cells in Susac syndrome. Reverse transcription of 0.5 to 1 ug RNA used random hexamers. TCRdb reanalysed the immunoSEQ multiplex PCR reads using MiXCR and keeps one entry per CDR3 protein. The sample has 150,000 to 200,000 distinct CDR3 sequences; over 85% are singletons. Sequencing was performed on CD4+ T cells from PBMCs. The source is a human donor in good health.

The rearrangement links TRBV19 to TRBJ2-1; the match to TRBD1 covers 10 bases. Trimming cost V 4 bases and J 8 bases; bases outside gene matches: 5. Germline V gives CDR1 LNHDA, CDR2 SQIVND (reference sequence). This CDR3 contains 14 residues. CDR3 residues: CASSTRGTGDEQFF. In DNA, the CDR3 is TGTGCCAGTAGTACGAGAGGGACAGGGGATGAGCAGTTCTTC.

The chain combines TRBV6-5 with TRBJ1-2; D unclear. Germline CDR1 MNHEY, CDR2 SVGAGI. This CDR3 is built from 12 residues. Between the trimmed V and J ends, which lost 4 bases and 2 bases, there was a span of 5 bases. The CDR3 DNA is TGTGCCAGCAGTTCCGAGAACTATGGCTACACCTTC. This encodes CASSSENYGYTF.

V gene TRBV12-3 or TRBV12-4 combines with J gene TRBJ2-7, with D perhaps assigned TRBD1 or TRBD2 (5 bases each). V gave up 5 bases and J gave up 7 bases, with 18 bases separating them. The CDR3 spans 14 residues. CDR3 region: CASSTTPGTLEQYF. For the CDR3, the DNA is TGTGCCAGCAGTACCACCCCCGGGACCCTTGAGCAGTACTTC.

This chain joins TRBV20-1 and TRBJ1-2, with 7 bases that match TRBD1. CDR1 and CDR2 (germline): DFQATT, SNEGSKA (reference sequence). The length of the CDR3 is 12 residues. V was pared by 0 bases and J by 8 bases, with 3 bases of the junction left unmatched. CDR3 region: CSAREPGGGYTF. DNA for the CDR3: TGCAGTGCTAGAGAACCAGGGGGAGGCTACACCTTC.

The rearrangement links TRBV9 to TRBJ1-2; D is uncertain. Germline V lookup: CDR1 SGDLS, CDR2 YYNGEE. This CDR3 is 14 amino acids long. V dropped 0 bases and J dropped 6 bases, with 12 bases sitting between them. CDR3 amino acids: CASSVATGFHGYTF. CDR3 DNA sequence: TGTGCCAGCAGCGTAGCTACGGGTTTCCATGGCTACACCTTC.

CDR3: CASTLETGFGSPLHF. The CDR3 bases are TGTGCCAGCACTCTCGAGACAGGGTTCGGTTCACCCCTCCACTTT. The J gene is TRBJ1-6, the V gene TRBV2; TRBD1 matches 7 bases. The length of the CDR3 is 15 residues. Looked up from germline, CDR1 is SNHLY and CDR2 is FYNNEI. V trimming: 7 bases; J trimming: 9 bases; junction bases outside the gene matches: 12. The complete variable domain, with remaining parts taken from reference TRBV2 and TRBJ1-6, reads EPEVTQTPSHQVTQMGQEVILRCVPISNHLYFYWYRQILGQKVEFLVSFYNNEISEKSEIFDDQFSVERPDGSNFTLKIRSTKLEDSAMYFCASTLETGFGSPLHFGNGTRLTVT.

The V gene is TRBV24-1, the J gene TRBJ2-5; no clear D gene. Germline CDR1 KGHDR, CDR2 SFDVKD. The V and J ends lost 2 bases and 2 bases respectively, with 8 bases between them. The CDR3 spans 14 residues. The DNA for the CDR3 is TGTGCCACCAGTGATTCTTGGTTTCAAGAGACCCAGTACTTC. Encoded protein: CATSDSWFQETQYF.

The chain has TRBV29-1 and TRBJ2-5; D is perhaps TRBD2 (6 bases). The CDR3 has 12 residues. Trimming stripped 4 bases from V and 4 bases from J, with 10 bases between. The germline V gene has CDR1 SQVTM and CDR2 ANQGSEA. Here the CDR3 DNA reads TGCAGCGTTGCATGGAGGGGAGAGACCCAGTACTTC. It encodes CSVAWRGETQYF. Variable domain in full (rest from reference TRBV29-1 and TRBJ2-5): SAVISQKPSRDICQRGTSLTIQCQVDSQVTMMFWYRQQPGQSLTLIATANQGSEATYESGFVIDKFPISRPNLTFSTLTVSNMSPEDSSIYLCSVAWRGETQYFGPGTRLLVL.